This T cell receptor beta chain was sequenced during a study of cytomegalovirus exposure and HLA in healthy donors. Points from the study as a whole: It was reported that the classifier diagnosed cytomegalovirus status with high specificity and sensitivity in both the original and validation cohorts.

Sequenced by immunoSEQ multiplex PCR; TCRdb stores in-frame clones only, minus some. The data contain 55,000 to 75,000 clones, 90% to 96% of them seen just once; the ten biggest clones take up 1% to 1.5%. Trimming cost V 4 bases and J 3 bases; bases outside gene matches: 4. Germline V gene lookup returns CDR1 SGHDN and CDR2 FVKESK. This CDR3 is built from 14 residues. Notes on this clone: Its antigen is currently unknown.

This chain uses TRBV14 with TRBJ2-7; 9 bases match TRBD1. The sequence was obtained from a woman younger than 35 in good health and CMV-seronegative. What was sequenced was PBMCs. CDR3 residues: CASSPDRGLYEQYF. In DNA form, the CDR3 reads TGTGCCAGCAGCCCGGACAGGGGACTCTACGAGCAGTACTTC.